This TCR beta chain comes out of a study of CD8+ T cells in alopecia areata. For this clone: Its target is not known.

Documented treatment: oral pan-JAK inhibitor, 5-10 mg twice daily. Alopecia areata patients provided lesional scalp punch biopsies and peripheral blood. The CDR3 consists of 17 residues. The V end lost 2 bases, the J end lost 0 bases, and 11 bases lay between the germline ends. Looked up from germline, CDR1 is MNHEY and CDR2 is SMNVEV (reference sequence). Sequencing used cDNA as its template, made by extracting RNA and reverse transcribing it. Method: immunoSEQ multiplex PCR; TCRdb's copy keeps in-frame clones and lacks some. The data show 150,000 or so clones, with around 58% seen just once and approximately 16% held by the top ten. Findings and caveats of the study: Greater clonality was observed in lesional scalp samples, especially alopecia totalis/universalis, versus normal scalp.

Sequences were derived from CD4+ T cells sorted from blood, sampled between weeks 55 and 65, from a patient treated with tofacitinib. This clonotype originated in a human donor with alopecia areata. The rearrangement joins TRBV27 to TRBJ2-6; D is unclear. The CDR3: CASSLQSRSSGANVLTF. The CDR3 nucleotides read TGTGCCAGCAGTTTACAGAGTCGCTCCTCTGGGGCCAACGTCCTGACTTTC.